This T cell receptor (beta chain) appears in the sequencing data of a study of T cell repertoires in cytomegalovirus infection (dated 2019 in TCRdb). For the study in its entirety: The peptide stimulations were aimed at well-studied HLA-B-restricted epitopes as well as recently identified HLA-C-restricted CMV epitopes, whose presentation resists viral immunomodulation. Donor HLA type was relevant to the analysis, because carriage of CMV infection together with the matching HLA type was indicated by public TCR beta signatures. Study-level results and caveats: The ex vivo response was dominated by HLA-C-restricted CMV-specific TCR beta clonotypes, which also provided the single most frequent clonotype in two of eight donors. In both this cohort and an independent cohort of 352 donors, the cumulative frequency of public TCR beta family members distinguished carriers of CMV infection plus the relevant HLA type.

Data came from an Illumina HiSeq 1500. TCRdb trimmed the raw reads at Q25, called clones with MiXCR and kept productive beta chains. Each entry is one CDR3 protein sequence, shown with its most common DNA and genes. Within this sample are roughly 570,000 distinct CDR3 sequences, with over 35% of them counted one time only. Together, the top ten hold about 46% of the sample. This clonotype was observed a handful of times. Its antigen has not been determined. One base away there is no much larger clone; base qualities are not given. Taken from the germline V gene (reference sequence), the CDR1 and CDR2 loops are MNHNY and SVGAGI. Trimmed from V: 2 bases; trimmed from J: 7 bases; junction bases lacking a gene match: 14. Spanning cysteine to phenylalanine, the CDR3 consists of 17 amino acids. The entry retains the CDR3 DNA only, 51 bases that are in frame from base 1. Explained via the paper, the treatment or condition label denotes: in vitro stimulation with specific CMV peptide epitopes to enrich CMV-specific T cells.

The chain joins TRBV6-6 to TRBJ2-7; 10 nucleotides in the junction match TRBD1. The sequencing here drew on cultured PBMCs, taken from culture after CMV antigen stimulation. The TCR was taken from a human donor in good health (CMV status not recorded). Some clones in this sample may be carry-over from other donors' samples. The DNA reads TGTGCCAGCAGTTACGTAACTCGGGACAGGGGCGCGGGGGAGCAGTACTTC. Its product reads: CASSYVTRDRGAGEQYF.